This entry lists 26 T cell receptor beta chains sequenced from one sample in a study of cytomegalovirus exposure and HLA in healthy donors. The PCR employed 60 Vbeta primers together with 13 Jbeta primers. Method: immunoSEQ multiplex PCR; TCRdb's copy keeps in-frame clones and lacks some. The table records tens of thousands of clones, 70% to 80% of them present only once. Sequencing was done on a sample of PBMCs. Receptors originate from a man in his thirties or forties in good health and CMV-seronegative.

This rearrangement joins TRBV7-9 to TRBJ1-1; D is unresolved. V gave up 5 bases and J gave up 6 bases, with 10 bases separating them. This CDR3 region has 12 residues. The germline CDR1 and CDR2 sequences are SEHNR and FQNEAQ (reference sequence). The CDR3 spells CASSPLSAEAFF. CDR3 DNA sequence: TGTGCCAGCAGCCCCCTGAGTGCTGAAGCTTTCTTT.

This chain connects TRBV5-1 to TRBJ1-2; the D is unclear. Germline CDR1 and CDR2: SGHRS and YFSETQ. This CDR3 has 15 residues. Trimming removed 1 base at V and 4 bases at J, with 14 bases between. The CDR3 here is CASSLKWGESYGYTF. Written as DNA, the CDR3 is TGCGCCAGCAGCTTGAAATGGGGAGAGAGCTATGGCTACACCTTC. Complete variable domain (other parts from reference TRBV5-1 and TRBJ1-2): KAGVTQTPRYLIKTRGQQVTLSCSPISGHRSVSWYQQTPGQGLQFLFEYFSETQRNKGNFPGRFSGRQFSNSRSEMNVSTLELGDSALYLCASSLKWGESYGYTFGSGTRLTVV.

The rearrangement links TRBV5-1 to TRBJ1-1; weak D call: TRBD1 (5 bases). Germline CDR1 SGHRS, CDR2 YFSETQ. The CDR3 is 15 amino acids. Trimming took off 0 bases at V and 0 bases at J, with 9 bases between the two ends. The CDR3 reads CASSLGAGMNTEAFF. CDR3 DNA sequence: TGCGCCAGCAGCTTGGGCGCAGGGATGAACACTGAAGCTTTCTTT.

V gene TRBV29-1 combines with J gene TRBJ1-1; D gene unclear. Germline CDR1 reads SQVTM; CDR2 reads ANQGSEA. Between the trimmed V and J ends, which lost 7 bases and 1 base, there was a span of 16 bases. CDR3 length: 14 residues. Here the CDR3 DNA reads TGCAGCGCAACTGCTCGAACAGAGAACACTGAAGCTTTCTTT. Residues: CSATARTENTEAFF.

The gene calls are TRBV2 and TRBJ1-3, with a weak D call TRBD1 (6 bases). CDR1 is SNHLY and CDR2 is FYNNEI in the germline V gene. Trimming stripped 7 bases from V and 1 base from J, with 8 bases between. The CDR3 is 13 residues long. In DNA form, the CDR3 reads TGTGCCAGCACAGGACAGTCTGGAAACACCATATATTTT. Translation: CASTGQSGNTIYF.

The genes are TRBV29-1 and TRBJ2-7; 7 bases align to TRBD1. The junction had 3 bases not matched to a gene; V was cut back by 1 base and J by 3 bases. Per germline, CDR1 SQVTM and CDR2 ANQGSEA. The CDR3 is 13 residues long. CDR3 amino acids: CSVEGDRSYEQYF. CDR3 nucleotides: TGCAGCGTTGAAGGGGACAGAAGCTACGAGCAGTACTTC.

The chain uses TRBV7-9 and TRBJ1-2, with 9 bases identical to TRBD1. Trimming removed 1 base from V and 6 bases from J; junction bases left unmatched: 6. The germline V gene encodes CDR1 SEHNR and CDR2 FQNEAQ (reference sequence). The CDR3 loop spans 15 amino acids. CDR3 sequence reads: CASSLGDREADGYTF. The CDR3 region has the DNA TGTGCCAGCAGCTTAGGGGACAGGGAAGCGGATGGCTACACCTTC.

The rearrangement uses TRBV5-4 and TRBJ2-5; TRBD2 matches 7 bases. With V trimmed by 5 bases and J by 4 bases, 11 bases remained unmatched. The germline V gene has CDR1 SGHNT and CDR2 YYREEE (reference sequence). The CDR3 length is 15 residues. CDR3 residues: CASSLGIAGLETQYF. Written as DNA, the CDR3 is TGTGCCAGCAGTCTCGGTATAGCGGGTTTAGAGACCCAGTACTTC.

V gene TRBV27 combines with J gene TRBJ1-5; possible D gene TRBD1, 6 bases. The CDR3 runs 14 residues. V shed 4 bases and J shed 4 bases, with 11 bases lying between them. Germline lookup yields CDR1 MNHEY and CDR2 SMNVEV (reference sequence). CDR3 region: CASSSQGTNQPQHF. CDR3 in DNA: TGTGCCAGCAGTTCCCAAGGGACAAATCAGCCCCAGCATTTT.

The genes are TRBV9 and TRBJ2-5; TRBD1 matches at 9 bases. V lost 3 bases and J lost 2; bases outside the gene matches: 5. Germline loops: CDR1 SGDLS, CDR2 YYNGEE. This CDR3 contains 15 residues. Here the CDR3 DNA reads TGTGCCAGCAGCGGAAGACAGGGGGTGCAAGAGACCCAGTACTTC. Its protein product is CASSGRQGVQETQYF.

The rearrangement links TRBV4-1 to TRBJ1-5, with TRBD1 identical over 8 bases. V trimming: 1 base; J trimming: 6 bases; junction bases outside the gene matches: 8. The CDR3 is 16 amino acids. Germline-derived CDR1 and CDR2 are MGHRA and YSYEKL. The CDR3 loop is CASSQAGQGIIQPQHF. CDR3 coding DNA: TGCGCCAGCAGCCAAGCCGGACAGGGTATCATTCAGCCCCAGCATTTT.

The V call is TRBV7-8, the J call TRBJ1-2; 11 positions agree with TRBD1. This CDR3 contains 14 residues. Germline CDR1 and CDR2: SGHVS and FQNEAQ. With 3 bases clipped from V and 8 bases from J, the junction kept 5 bases outside the gene matches. For the CDR3, the DNA is TGTGCCAGCAGCTTTGGACAGGGGGCAAAAGGCTACACCTTC. The encoded protein is CASSFGQGAKGYTF.

In this sample, this clone turned up many times. The rearrangement joins TRBV13 to TRBJ2-5; 9 nucleotides line up with TRBD2. The V segment lost 1 base and the J segment 3 bases; nucleotides outside the gene matches: 15. The CDR3 is made up of 19 amino acids. Germline values: CDR1 PRHDT, CDR2 FYEKMQ (reference sequence). CDR3: CASSLAIWGSGREEETQYF. The DNA of the CDR3 is TGTGCCAGCAGCTTAGCGATATGGGGTAGCGGGAGAGAGGAAGAGACCCAGTACTTC. Complete variable domain (other parts from reference TRBV13 and TRBJ2-5): AAGVIQSPRHLIKEKRETATLKCYPIPRHDTVYWYQQGPGQDPQFLISFYEKMQSDKGSIPDRFSAQQFSDYHSELNMSSLELGDSALYFCASSLAIWGSGREEETQYFGPGTRLLVL.

V and J are TRBV4-1 and TRBJ1-6; D ambiguous. V was shortened by 0 bases and J by 6 bases, with 12 bases between the two germline ends. CDR1 is MGHRA, CDR2 YSYEKL, per germline. CDR3 size: 16 residues. The CDR3 here is CASSQEPTLANSPLHF. CDR3 in DNA: TGCGCCAGCAGCCAAGAACCGACACTGGCTAATTCACCCCTCCACTTT.

V gene TRBV9 combines with J gene TRBJ2-3, with D perhaps TRBD1 (7 bases). The CDR3 runs to 16 residues. CDR1 SGDLS and CDR2 YYNGEE come from the germline V gene. Between the trimmed V and J ends, which lost 3 bases and 2 bases, there was a span of 16 bases. For the CDR3, the DNA is TGTGCCAGCAGCGGACAGGGAGGAGGGTACACAGATACGCAGTATTTT. Translation: CASSGQGGGYTDTQYF.

This chain joins TRBV29-1 and TRBJ1-2; D is possibly TRBD1 (5 bases). The CDR3 consists of 12 residues. The germline V gene has CDR1 SQVTM and CDR2 ANQGSEA. V lost 1 base, J lost 4 bases, and 7 bases lay in between. The CDR3 nucleotides read TGCAGCGTTGAAGGGGGCCCCTATGGCTACACCTTC. Translating gives CSVEGGPYGYTF.

This clone was seen a handful of times. The chain is built from TRBV5-6 and TRBJ2-4; a weak D match, TRBD2 (5 bases). Germline V gene sequence: CDR1 SGHDT, CDR2 YYEEEE. The V end was cut by 1 base, the J end by 8 bases, with 13 bases between. This CDR3 contains 14 residues. CDR3 sequence (DNA): TGTGCCAGCAGCTTGAATTACGGGAAGGACATTCAGTACTTC. It translates to CASSLNYGKDIQYF.

The chain combines TRBV5-1 with TRBJ2-3; D not certain. The CDR3 is made up of 15 amino acids. V was pared by 4 bases and J by 2 bases, with 14 bases between. Germline V gene sequence: CDR1 SGHRS, CDR2 YFSETQ. The CDR3 region is CASSPDGDSTDTQYF. The CDR3 coding sequence is TGCGCCAGCAGCCCCGACGGAGACTCCACAGATACGCAGTATTTT.

V gene TRBV5-6 combines with J gene TRBJ2-5; tentatively, D is TRBD2 (6 bases). The CDR3 length is 17 residues. V lost 0 bases, J lost 4 bases, and 19 bases lay in between. Germline assignment: CDR1 SGHDT and CDR2 YYEEEE. This chain's CDR3 is CASSLGTAGRKGETQYF. For the CDR3, the DNA is TGTGCCAGCAGCTTGGGTACGGCGGGACGAAAAGGAGAGACCCAGTACTTC.

Here the CDR3 reads CASSLTGGSAFF. The CDR3 coding sequence is TGTGCCAGCAGTCTAACAGGGGGCTCAGCTTTCTTT. The chain joins TRBV27 to TRBJ1-1; TRBD1 agrees at 9 bases. The V gene's germline CDR1 is MNHEY and CDR2 SMNVEV (reference sequence). The V segment lost 5 bases and the J segment 10 bases; nucleotides outside the gene matches: 5. The CDR3 has 12 amino acids.

On this clone: This same CDR3 is encoded by further DNA sequences in the sample. The chain is built from TRBV6-1 and TRBJ1-6; TRBD1 agrees at 8 bases. V lost 3 bases and J lost 7; bases outside the gene matches: 8. CDR1 and CDR2 from the germline V gene are MNHNS and SASEGT. The CDR3 is 16 amino acids. The DNA of the CDR3 is TGTGCCAGCAGTGAGGGAACCAGGGGGCGAAATTCACCCCTCCACTTT. Its protein is CASSEGTRGRNSPLHF.

The chain joins TRBV5-4 to TRBJ2-3, with 9 bases lining up with TRBD2. The germline V gene encodes CDR1 SGHNT and CDR2 YYREEE (reference sequence). The CDR3 covers 15 residues. The ends lost 2 bases at V and 4 bases at J; junction bases unmatched: 5. CDR3 region: CASSFQGGGADTQYF. As DNA, the CDR3 is TGTGCCAGCAGCTTCCAAGGCGGGGGGGCAGATACGCAGTATTTT.

The V and J genes are TRBV5-1 and TRBJ2-3, with a possible D match to TRBD2 (6 bases). The CDR3 runs to 16 residues. Trimming took off 0 bases at V and 2 bases at J, with 13 bases between the two ends. From germline, CDR1 is SGHRS and CDR2 YFSETQ. CDR3 sequence (DNA): TGCGCCAGCAGCTTGGGAGGCGCGGGGAACACAGATACGCAGTATTTT. Residues: CASSLGGAGNTDTQYF.

This chain's CDR3 is CASSPSYEQYF. CDR3 bases: TGTGCCAGCAGCCCATCCTACGAGCAGTACTTC. The V call is TRBV7-2, the J call TRBJ2-7; D not resolved. With 5 bases removed from V and 1 base from J, the gap between germline ends came to 3 bases. The length of the CDR3 is 11 residues. Germline V gives CDR1 SGHTA, CDR2 FQGNSA.

This clone occurred once. The rearrangement uses TRBV7-2 and TRBJ2-1; 9 bases are shared with TRBD2. Germline loops: CDR1 SGHTA, CDR2 FQGNSA. CDR3 size: 16 residues. With V trimmed by 5 bases and J by 2 bases, 7 bases remained unmatched. This CDR3 is CASSPIAGATYNEQFF. As DNA, the CDR3 is TGTGCCAGCAGCCCTATAGCGGGAGCGACCTACAATGAGCAGTTCTTC.

This rearrangement joins TRBV7-2 to TRBJ1-5; D unresolved. Germline V gene lookup returns CDR1 SGHTA and CDR2 FQGNSA. V lost 2 bases and J 2 bases, leaving 13 bases between the germline ends. This CDR3 region has 16 residues. The CDR3 DNA sequence: TGTGCCAGCAGCTTATCAAAATGGAGGGGCAATCAGCCCCAGCATTTT. It encodes CASSLSKWRGNQPQHF.